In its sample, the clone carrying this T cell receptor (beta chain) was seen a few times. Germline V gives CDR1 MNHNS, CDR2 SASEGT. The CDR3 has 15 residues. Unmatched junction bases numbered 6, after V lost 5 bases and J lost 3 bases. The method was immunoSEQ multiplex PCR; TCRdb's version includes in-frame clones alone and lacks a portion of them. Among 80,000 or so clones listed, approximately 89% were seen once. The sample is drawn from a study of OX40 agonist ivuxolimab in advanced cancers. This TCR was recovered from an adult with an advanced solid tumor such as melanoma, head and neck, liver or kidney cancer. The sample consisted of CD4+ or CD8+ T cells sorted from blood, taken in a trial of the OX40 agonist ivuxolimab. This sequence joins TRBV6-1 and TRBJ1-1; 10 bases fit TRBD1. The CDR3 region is CASSRGQGSDTEAFF. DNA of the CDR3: TGTGCCAGCAGTAGGGGACAGGGGAGCGACACTGAAGCTTTCTTT.